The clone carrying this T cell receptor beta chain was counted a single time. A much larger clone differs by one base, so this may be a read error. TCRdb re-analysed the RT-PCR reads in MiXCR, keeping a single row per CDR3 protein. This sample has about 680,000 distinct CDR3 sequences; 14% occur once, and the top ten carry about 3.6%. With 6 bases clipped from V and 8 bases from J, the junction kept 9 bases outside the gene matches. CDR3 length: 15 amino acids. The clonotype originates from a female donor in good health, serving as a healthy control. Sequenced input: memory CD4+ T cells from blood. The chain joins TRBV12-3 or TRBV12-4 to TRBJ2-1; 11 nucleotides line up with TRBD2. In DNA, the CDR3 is TGTGCCAGCAGATCTATAGCGGGAGGGACGTATGAGCAGTTCTTC. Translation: CASRSIAGGTYEQFF.